This is a list of T cell receptor beta chains from one sample in a study of cytomegalovirus exposure and HLA in healthy donors. Repertoires were generated with immunoSEQ multiplex PCR, while TCRdb's copy carries only in-frame clones and drops some. The table has about 120,000 clones, 63% seen once; the top ten hold over 8%. What was sequenced was PBMCs. Source of these receptors: a man aged 35 to 55 in good health and CMV-seropositive. Both conserved end residues are part of each CDR3. D genes are given only for firm matches. Some rows mark clone size as missing; the rest say once, few, many or name a class of expanded clone.

v_gene,d_gene,abundance,j_gene,CDR3nt,CDR3aa
TRBV30,.,.,TRBJ2-7,TGTGCCCACCGAGGGGAGGTGGGCGAGCAGTACTTC,CAHRGEVGEQYF
TRBV18,TRBD1,.,TRBJ2-7,TGTGCCAGCTCACCAGCCGGGACAGCCATCTCCTACGAGCAGTACTTC,CASSPAGTAISYEQYF
TRBV5-1,.,.,TRBJ2-7,TGCGCCAGCAGATTGGGGCAATCAGGGTTATACGAGCAGTACTTC,CASRLGQSGLYEQYF
TRBV28,TRBD1,.,TRBJ1-2,TGTGCCAGCATTTACGGTAATCCGGGACAGGGGAATGGCTACACCTTC,CASIYGNPGQGNGYTF
TRBV9,.,.,TRBJ2-3,TGTGCCAGCAGCGTAGCGGGAACAGATACGCAGTATTTT,CASSVAGTDTQYF
TRBV7-9,.,.,TRBJ2-7,TGTGCCAGCAGGGATAGGGGAGGCCACGAGCAGTACTTC,CASRDRGGHEQYF
TRBV9,TRBD1,.,TRBJ2-7,TGTGCCAGCAGCGTAGAAGGTGGGACAGGGACCTACGAGCAGTACTTC,CASSVEGGTGTYEQYF
TRBV7-3,TRBD2,.,TRBJ2-7,TGTGCCAGCAGCCCCGCGGGGGGCACCTCCTACGAGCAGTACTTC,CASSPAGGTSYEQYF
TRBV19,TRBD2,.,TRBJ2-2,TGTGCCAGTAGTCGTGGGACTAGCGGGAGCGGGGGCGGGGAGCTGTTTTTT,CASSRGTSGSGGGELFF
TRBV14,TRBD1,.,TRBJ1-2,TGTGCCAGCAGCCGGGGACAGGGTGCGGACTATGGCTACACCTTC,CASSRGQGADYGYTF
TRBV28,TRBD2,few,TRBJ2-1,TGTGCCAGCAGTTCCCCCAGCGGGAGCATCGATGAGCAGTTCTTC,CASSSPSGSIDEQFF
TRBV9,.,.,TRBJ2-1,TGTGCCAGCAGCCCTGGGGGGAGCTCCTACAATGAGCAGTTCTTC,CASSPGGSSYNEQFF
TRBV9,TRBD1,.,TRBJ1-6,TGTGCCAGCAGCGTAGGAACAGGGGTTAATTCACCCCTCCACTTT,CASSVGTGVNSPLHF
TRBV2,.,once,TRBJ1-2,TGTGCCAGCAGTCCCACAGGGACTAACTATGGCTACACCTTC,CASSPTGTNYGYTF
TRBV4-3,.,.,TRBJ1-1,TGCGCCAGCAGCCAAGATTCCGGCACTGAAGCTTTCTTT,CASSQDSGTEAFF
TRBV6-5,.,.,TRBJ1-1,TGTGCCAGCAAGGGGCCGTGTGAAGCTTTCTTT,CASKGPCEAFF
TRBV27,.,.,TRBJ2-7,TGTGCCAGCAGTTGGGGCGGTCTCTCCTACGAGCAGTACTTC,CASSWGGLSYEQYF
TRBV2,TRBD2,.,TRBJ2-7,TGTGCGTCTCGGGGCGGGAGGAGCTCCTACGAGCAGTACTTC,CASRGGRSSYEQYF
TRBV5-4,.,.,TRBJ2-1,TGTGCCAGCAGCTTGCCTCAGAATGACAATGAGCAGTTCTTC,CASSLPQNDNEQFF
TRBV7-8,.,.,TRBJ2-1,TGTGCCAGCAGCTTAATGAGGGGGAGGGCCTACGATGAGCAGTTCTTC,CASSLMRGRAYDEQFF
TRBV7-4,.,.,TRBJ2-7,TGTGCCAGCAGCTTAGATTCATTTCCGGGGCAGGGACTCTCCTACGAGCAGTACTTC,CASSLDSFPGQGLSYEQYF
TRBV5-1,.,.,TRBJ1-6,TGCGCCAGCAGCCGTTTTGGGGCACGGGATTCACCCCTCCACTTT,CASSRFGARDSPLHF
TRBV7-3,.,.,TRBJ1-5,TGTGCCAGCAGCTTAGCGACTTGGCAGCCCCAGCATTTT,CASSLATWQPQHF
TRBV18,TRBD1,.,TRBJ2-1,TGTGCCAGCTCACCACGTGGGACAGGTAGCAATGAGCAGTTCTTC,CASSPRGTGSNEQFF
TRBV4-1,.,.,TRBJ1-2,TGCGCCAGCAGCAACCTTGGGCAGGACTATGGCTACACCTTC,CASSNLGQDYGYTF
TRBV2,TRBD1,.,TRBJ2-7,TGTGCCAGCAGTGACGTGGGACAGGGGTGCGAGCAGTACTTC,CASSDVGQGCEQYF
TRBV11-2,.,.,TRBJ2-1,TGTGCCAGCAGCTTAGATTTATCGTATGAGCAGTTCTTC,CASSLDLSYEQFF
TRBV6-1,.,.,TRBJ1-4,TGTGCCAGCAGTGCCGGGGGTGAAAAACTGTTTTTT,CASSAGGEKLFF
TRBV7-9,TRBD1,few,TRBJ1-6,TGTGCCAGCAGCCTTAGGGGGCTTGTATCACCCCTCCACTTT,CASSLRGLVSPLHF
TRBV18,TRBD1,few,TRBJ2-6,TGTGCCAGCTCACGGAATCACAGGGGTATGTCTGGGGCCAACGTCCTGACTTTC,CASSRNHRGMSGANVLTF
TRBV6-1,.,.,TRBJ2-3,TGTGCCAGCAGTGACCGACTAGTAGATACGCAGTATTTT,CASSDRLVDTQYF
TRBV10-3,TRBD2,.,TRBJ2-7,TGTGCCATCAGTGGGGGAGGGGCCCACGAGCAGTACTTC,CAISGGGAHEQYF
TRBV30,.,.,TRBJ1-1,TGTGCCTGGAGTATCCGTCCGAACACTGAAGCTTTCTTT,CAWSIRPNTEAFF
TRBV18,.,few,TRBJ2-3,TGTGCCAGCTCACCACCCAGCGGTCTAGATACGCAGTATTTT,CASSPPSGLDTQYF
TRBV4-1,TRBD2,.,TRBJ2-1,TGCGCCAGCAGGGACGGGGGGAGTGAGCAGTTCTTC,CASRDGGSEQFF
TRBV13,.,few,TRBJ1-2,TGTGCCAGCAGCTTAGGCCGGGGTCGGGCTAACTATGGCTACACCTTC,CASSLGRGRANYGYTF
TRBV5-1,.,.,TRBJ2-7,TGCGCCAGCAGCTTGGAACTAGCTTACGAGCAGTACTTC,CASSLELAYEQYF
TRBV10-3,TRBD1,.,TRBJ1-2,TGTGCCATCAGTGAGTCGTTAGGGGGCGCGCGCTATGGCTACACCTTC,CAISESLGGARYGYTF
TRBV10-1,.,few,TRBJ2-7,TGCGCCAGCAGTGAGTCTGGAGGGGGCGGCGAGCAGTACTTC,CASSESGGGGEQYF
TRBV6-5,.,.,TRBJ1-4,TGTGCCAGCAGTTACGACACCCAGGCAGAAAAACTGTTTTTT,CASSYDTQAEKLFF
TRBV6-5,.,.,TRBJ2-3,TGTGCCACCTCATTCACAGGGAGGGGGACAGATACGCAGTATTTT,CATSFTGRGTDTQYF
TRBV7-2,TRBD1,few,TRBJ2-6,TGTGCCAGCAGTTTAACAGGGGCCGGGGCCAACGTCCTGACTTTC,CASSLTGAGANVLTF
TRBV27,TRBD1,.,TRBJ2-7,TGTGCCAGCAGTTTATTCGGGACAGGGTCCTACGAGCAGTACTTC,CASSLFGTGSYEQYF
TRBV5-4,TRBD1,.,TRBJ2-7,TGTGCCAGCAGCTTGGGGACAGGGGGCGGTTACGAGCAGTACTTC,CASSLGTGGGYEQYF
TRBV18,.,.,TRBJ1-3,TGTGCCAGCTCACTTACAGGGCACTCTGGAAACACCATATATTTT,CASSLTGHSGNTIYF
TRBV27,TRBD2,.,TRBJ2-3,TGTGCCAGCAGTTCCTTTAGCGGGAGGGCAAGCACAGATACGCAGTATTTT,CASSSFSGRASTDTQYF